This entry lists 11 T cell receptor beta chains sequenced from one sample in a study of shared clonotypes between healthy human individuals. Method: immunoSEQ multiplex PCR; TCRdb's copy keeps in-frame clones and lacks some. In the table there are about 700,000 clones, 90% to 95% of which are singletons. CD8 cells classed as naive were CD45RO-negative and positively selected for CCR7, excluding terminally differentiated effector memory CD45RA+ cells. The sample taken for sequencing was naive CD8+ T cells sorted from blood. These receptor sequences come from a man aged 25-40 years in good health.

The J gene is TRBJ2-7, the V gene TRBV18, with D perhaps being TRBD1 or TRBD2 (5 bases each). Trimming took off 4 bases at V and 3 bases at J, with 13 bases between the two ends. Germline V lookup: CDR1 KGHSH, CDR2 LQKENI. This CDR3 has 14 amino acids. CDR3 loop: CASSLQGASYEQYF. The DNA for the CDR3 is TGTGCCAGCTCACTCCAGGGAGCTAGCTACGAGCAGTACTTC.

This sequence joins TRBV7-2 and TRBJ2-3, with D perhaps TRBD2 (6 bases). This CDR3 region has 15 residues. V gave up 5 bases and J gave up 2 bases, with 14 bases separating them. The germline V gene has CDR1 SGHTA and CDR2 FQGNSA. The CDR3 loop is CASSPELASTDTQYF. The CDR3 nucleotides are TGTGCCAGCAGCCCCGAGCTAGCGTCCACAGATACGCAGTATTTT. Filled out from reference TRBV7-2 and TRBJ2-3, the complete variable domain reads GAGVSQSPSNKVTEKGKDVELRCDPISGHTALYWYRQSLGQGLEFLIYFQGNSAPDKSGLPSDRFSAERTGGSVSTLTIQRTQQEDSAVYLCASSPELASTDTQYFGPGTRLTVL.

This chain joins TRBV27 and TRBJ2-1; D may be TRBD1 (6 bases). Germline-derived CDR1 and CDR2 are MNHEY and SMNVEV (reference sequence). The CDR3 loop spans 14 amino acids. Trimming stripped 0 bases from V and 10 bases from J, with 13 bases between. The CDR3 is CASSLSSGGREQFF. In nucleotides, the CDR3 is TGTGCCAGCAGTTTATCCTCTGGGGGCCGGGAGCAGTTCTTC.

The CDR3 DNA sequence: TGTGCCATCAGTGAGCCTCCTAGGCTAGGCGCATCCTACAATGAGCAGTTCTTC. Protein sequence: CAISEPPRLGASYNEQFF. The rearrangement uses TRBV10-3 and TRBJ2-1; D gene ambiguous. The germline gives CDR1 ENHRY, CDR2 SYGVKD. Trimming took off 2 bases at V and 1 base at J, with 18 bases between the two ends. The CDR3 has 18 amino acids.

The chain links TRBV29-1 to TRBJ2-2; D unclear. This CDR3 contains 12 residues. Trimming shortened V by 4 bases and J by 6 bases, and 9 bases separated the two germline ends. Germline lookup yields CDR1 SQVTM and CDR2 ANQGSEA. In nucleotides, the CDR3 is TGCAGCGTTGTTGGCTTACCCGGGGAGCTGTTTTTT. As protein: CSVVGLPGELFF.

The chain uses TRBV7-9 and TRBJ2-6; 8 nucleotides align to TRBD2. The J segment lost 0 bases and the V segment lost 6 bases, leaving 10 bases of the junction unmatched. In germline, CDR1 is SEHNR, CDR2 FQNEAQ (reference sequence). This CDR3 is 18 amino acids long. CDR3: CASRSLAGGSSGANVLTF. The CDR3 DNA sequence: TGTGCCAGCAGGTCTTTGGCGGGAGGTTCCTCTGGGGCCAACGTCCTGACTTTC.

This clone was counted between two and nine times. The J gene is TRBJ1-1, the V gene TRBV27; TRBD1 matches 8 bases. V shed 5 bases and J 6 bases; nucleotides not matched to a gene: 5. CDR3 length equals 13 residues. Germline assignment: CDR1 MNHEY and CDR2 SMNVEV (reference sequence). The chain's CDR3 is CASSKTGAPEAFF. As DNA, the CDR3 is TGTGCCAGCAGTAAGACAGGGGCCCCTGAAGCTTTCTTT.

This chain uses TRBV5-1 with TRBJ1-1; D remains ambiguous. V lost 0 bases to trimming and J lost 2 bases, with 5 bases between them. Per germline, CDR1 SGHRS and CDR2 YFSETQ. The CDR3 extends over 13 amino acids. The CDR3: CASSLDINTEAFF. The DNA of the CDR3 is TGCGCCAGCAGCTTGGACATCAACACTGAAGCTTTCTTT.

The chain couples TRBV27 to TRBJ2-6; D possibly corresponds to TRBD2 (5 bases). Trimming pared 3 bases from V and 0 bases from J, leaving 9 bases between. Germline CDR1 and CDR2: MNHEY and SMNVEV (reference sequence). The CDR3 is 16 residues long. In DNA, the CDR3 is TGTGCCAGCAGTTTGAGGGAAAGCTCTGGGGCCAACGTCCTGACTTTC. As protein: CASSLRESSGANVLTF.

As DNA, the CDR3 is TGTGCCACCAGGAGGGACAGGTTCGGGGATACGCAGTATTTT. This codes for CATRRDRFGDTQYF. This chain joins TRBV15 and TRBJ2-3, with TRBD1 identical over 8 bases. V dropped 6 bases and J dropped 6; count of bases not matched to a gene: 8. In germline, CDR1 is LNHNV, CDR2 YYDKDF (reference sequence). CDR3 length: 14 residues.

The chain uses TRBV27 and TRBJ2-7; 10 bases align to TRBD1. V shed 8 bases, J shed 4 bases, and the junction held 5 bases outside the gene matches. This CDR3 comprises 13 residues. Germline CDR1 MNHEY, CDR2 SMNVEV (reference sequence). Written as DNA, the CDR3 is TGTGCCAGCCTTGGGGGACAGGGGTACGAGCAGTACTTC. This gives the protein CASLGGQGYEQYF.